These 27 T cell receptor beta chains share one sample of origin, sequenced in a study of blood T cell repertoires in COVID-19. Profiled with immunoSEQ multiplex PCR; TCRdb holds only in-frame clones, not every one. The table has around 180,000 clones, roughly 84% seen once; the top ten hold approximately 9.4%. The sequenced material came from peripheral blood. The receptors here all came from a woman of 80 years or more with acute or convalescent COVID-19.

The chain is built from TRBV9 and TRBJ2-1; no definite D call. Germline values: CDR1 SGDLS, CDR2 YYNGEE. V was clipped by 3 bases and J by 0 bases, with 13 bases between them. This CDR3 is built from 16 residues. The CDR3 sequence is CASSARSFSSYNEQFF. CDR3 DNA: TGTGCCAGCAGCGCCCGGAGTTTCAGCTCCTACAATGAGCAGTTCTTC.

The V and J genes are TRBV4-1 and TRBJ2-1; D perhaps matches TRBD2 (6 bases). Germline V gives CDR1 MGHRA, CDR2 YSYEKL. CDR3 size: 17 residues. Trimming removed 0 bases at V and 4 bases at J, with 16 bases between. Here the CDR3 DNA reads TGCGCCAGCAGCCAAGATGGTCCAGCGGGTCTATACAATGAGCAGTTCTTC. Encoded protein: CASSQDGPAGLYNEQFF.

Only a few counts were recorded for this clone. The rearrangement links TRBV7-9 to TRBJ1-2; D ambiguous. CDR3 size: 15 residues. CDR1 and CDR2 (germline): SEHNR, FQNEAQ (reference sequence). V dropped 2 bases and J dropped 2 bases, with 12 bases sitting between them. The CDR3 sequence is CASSLNPIPNYGYTF. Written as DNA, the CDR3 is TGTGCCAGCAGCTTAAATCCAATCCCCAACTATGGCTACACCTTC. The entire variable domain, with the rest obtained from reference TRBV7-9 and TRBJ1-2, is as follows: DTGVSQNPRHKITKRGQNVTFRCDPISEHNRLYWYRQTLGQGPEFLTYFQNEAQLEKSRLLSDRFSAERPKGSFSTLEIQRTEQGDSAMYLCASSLNPIPNYGYTFGSGTRLTVV.

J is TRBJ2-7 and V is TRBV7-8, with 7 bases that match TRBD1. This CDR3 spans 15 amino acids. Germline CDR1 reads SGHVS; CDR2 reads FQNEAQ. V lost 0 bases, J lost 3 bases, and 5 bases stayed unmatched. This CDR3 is CASSLAGTAIYEQYF. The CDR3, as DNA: TGTGCCAGCAGCTTAGCCGGGACAGCCATCTACGAGCAGTACTTC.

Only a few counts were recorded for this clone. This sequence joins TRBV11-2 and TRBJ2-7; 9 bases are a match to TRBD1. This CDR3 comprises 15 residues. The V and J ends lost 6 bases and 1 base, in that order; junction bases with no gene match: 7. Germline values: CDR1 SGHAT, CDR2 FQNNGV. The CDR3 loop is CASRSQGQGSYEQYF. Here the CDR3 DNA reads TGTGCCAGCAGAAGTCAAGGACAGGGGTCCTACGAGCAGTACTTC. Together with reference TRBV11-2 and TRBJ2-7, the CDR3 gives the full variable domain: EAGVAQSPRYKIIEKRQSVAFWCNPISGHATLYWYQQILGQGPKLLIQFQNNGVVDDSQLPKDRFSAERLKGVDSTLKIQPAKLEDSAVYLCASRSQGQGSYEQYFGPGTRLTVT.

The CDR3: CASSMTRTGFNQPQHF. CDR3 in DNA: TGTGCCAGTAGTATGACTCGGACAGGGTTCAATCAGCCCCAGCATTTT. The V call is TRBV19, the J call TRBJ1-5, with TRBD1 matching over 8 bases. Germline V gene data show CDR1 as LNHDA and CDR2 as SQIVND (reference sequence). V dropped 3 bases and J dropped 3; count of bases not matched to a gene: 7. The CDR3 loop spans 16 amino acids.

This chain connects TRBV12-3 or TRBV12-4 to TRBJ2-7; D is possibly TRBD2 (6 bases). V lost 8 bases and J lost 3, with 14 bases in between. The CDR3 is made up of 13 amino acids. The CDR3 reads CASGTGTLYEQYF. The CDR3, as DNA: TGTGCCAGCGGAACGGGGACTCTCTACGAGCAGTACTTC.

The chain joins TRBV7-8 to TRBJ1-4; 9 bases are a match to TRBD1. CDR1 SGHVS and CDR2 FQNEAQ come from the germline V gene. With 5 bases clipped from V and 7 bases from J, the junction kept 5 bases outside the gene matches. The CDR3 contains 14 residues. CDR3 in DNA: TGTGCCAGCAGCATCCGGGACAGGGTTGAAAAACTGTTTTTT. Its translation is CASSIRDRVEKLFF.

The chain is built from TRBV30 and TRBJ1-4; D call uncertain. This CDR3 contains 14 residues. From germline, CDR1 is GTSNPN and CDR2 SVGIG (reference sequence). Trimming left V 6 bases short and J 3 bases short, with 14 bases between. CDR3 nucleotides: TGTGCCTGCCAAAAAAAACTCCCTAATGAAAAACTGTTTTTT. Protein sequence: CACQKKLPNEKLFF.

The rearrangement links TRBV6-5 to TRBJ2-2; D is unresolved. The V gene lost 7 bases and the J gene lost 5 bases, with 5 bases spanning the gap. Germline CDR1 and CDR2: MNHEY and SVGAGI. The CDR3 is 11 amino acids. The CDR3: CASTGTGELFF. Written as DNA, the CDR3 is TGTGCCAGCACCGGGACCGGGGAGCTGTTTTTT.

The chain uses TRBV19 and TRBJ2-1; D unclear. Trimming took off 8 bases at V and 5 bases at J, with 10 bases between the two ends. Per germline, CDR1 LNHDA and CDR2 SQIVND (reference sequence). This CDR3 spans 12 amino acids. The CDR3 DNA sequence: TGTGCCAGTGGTCGGGTGGACAATGAGCAGTTCTTC. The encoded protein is CASGRVDNEQFF.

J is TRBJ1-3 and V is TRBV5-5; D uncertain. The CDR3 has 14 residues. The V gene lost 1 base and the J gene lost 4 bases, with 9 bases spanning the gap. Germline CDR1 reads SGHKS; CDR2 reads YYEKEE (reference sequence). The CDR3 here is CASSLKQQGNTIYF. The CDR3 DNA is TGTGCCAGCAGCTTGAAACAGCAAGGAAACACCATATATTTT.

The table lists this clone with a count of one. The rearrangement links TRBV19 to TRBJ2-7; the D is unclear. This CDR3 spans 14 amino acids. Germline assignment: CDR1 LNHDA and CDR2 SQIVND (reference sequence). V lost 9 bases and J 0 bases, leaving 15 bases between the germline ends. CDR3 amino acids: CASSPADGSYEQYF. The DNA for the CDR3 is TGTGCCAGCTCCCCCGCGGATGGCTCCTACGAGCAGTACTTC.

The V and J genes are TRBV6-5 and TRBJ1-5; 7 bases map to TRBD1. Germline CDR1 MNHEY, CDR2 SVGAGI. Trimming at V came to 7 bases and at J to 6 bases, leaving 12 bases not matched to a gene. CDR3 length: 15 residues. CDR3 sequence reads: CASIYRSGGGQPQHF. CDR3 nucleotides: TGTGCCAGCATTTATCGGTCAGGGGGTGGTCAGCCCCAGCATTTT.

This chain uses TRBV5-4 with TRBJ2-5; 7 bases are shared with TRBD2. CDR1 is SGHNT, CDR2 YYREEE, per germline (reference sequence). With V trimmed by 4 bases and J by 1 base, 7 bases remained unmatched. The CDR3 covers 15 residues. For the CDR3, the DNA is TGTGCCAGCAGCACCCGGGACTACCTCCAAGAGACCCAGTACTTC. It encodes CASSTRDYLQETQYF. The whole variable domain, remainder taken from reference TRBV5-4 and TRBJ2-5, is ETGVTQSPTHLIKTRGQQVTLRCSSQSGHNTVSWYQQALGQGPQFIFQYYREEENGRGNFPPRFSGLQFPNYSSELNVNALELDDSALYLCASSTRDYLQETQYFGPGTRLLVL.

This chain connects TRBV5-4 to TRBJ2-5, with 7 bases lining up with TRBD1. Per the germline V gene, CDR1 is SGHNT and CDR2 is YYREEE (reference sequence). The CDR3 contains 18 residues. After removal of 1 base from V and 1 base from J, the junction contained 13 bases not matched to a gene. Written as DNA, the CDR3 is TGTGCCAGCAGCTTGTGGACAGGCACTCTGAGTTCCCAAGAGACCCAGTACTTC. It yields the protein CASSLWTGTLSSQETQYF. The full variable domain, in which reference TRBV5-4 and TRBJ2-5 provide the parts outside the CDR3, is ETGVTQSPTHLIKTRGQQVTLRCSSQSGHNTVSWYQQALGQGPQFIFQYYREEENGRGNFPPRFSGLQFPNYSSELNVNALELDDSALYLCASSLWTGTLSSQETQYFGPGTRLLVL.

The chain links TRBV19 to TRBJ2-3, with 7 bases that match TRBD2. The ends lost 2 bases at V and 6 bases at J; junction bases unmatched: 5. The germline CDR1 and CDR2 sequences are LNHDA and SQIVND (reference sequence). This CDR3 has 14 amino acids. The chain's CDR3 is CASSINPGGDTQYF. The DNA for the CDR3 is TGTGCCAGTAGTATAAATCCCGGGGGGGATACGCAGTATTTT.

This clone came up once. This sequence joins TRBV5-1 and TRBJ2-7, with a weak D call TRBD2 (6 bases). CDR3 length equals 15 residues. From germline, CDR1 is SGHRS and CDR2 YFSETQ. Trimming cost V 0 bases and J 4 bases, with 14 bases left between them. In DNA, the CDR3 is TGCGCCAGCAGCTTGGCGGAGGGCCCTATTTACGAGCAGTACTTC. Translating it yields CASSLAEGPIYEQYF.

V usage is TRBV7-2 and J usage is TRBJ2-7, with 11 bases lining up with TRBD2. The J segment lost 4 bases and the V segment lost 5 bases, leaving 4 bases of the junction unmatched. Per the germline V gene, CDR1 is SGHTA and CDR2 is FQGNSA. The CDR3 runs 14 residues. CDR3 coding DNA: TGTGCCAGCAGCAAAACTAGCGGGGGTTACGAGCAGTACTTC. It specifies CASSKTSGGYEQYF.

CDR3 in amino acids: CASRPRGQMGQPQHF. In DNA, the CDR3 is TGTGCCAGCAGGCCCCGGGGACAGATGGGTCAGCCCCAGCATTTT. The chain links TRBV6-5 to TRBJ1-5; the match to TRBD1 covers 7 bases. Germline V lookup: CDR1 MNHEY, CDR2 SVGAGI. The CDR3 extends over 15 amino acids. With 6 bases clipped from V and 6 bases from J, the junction kept 11 bases outside the gene matches.

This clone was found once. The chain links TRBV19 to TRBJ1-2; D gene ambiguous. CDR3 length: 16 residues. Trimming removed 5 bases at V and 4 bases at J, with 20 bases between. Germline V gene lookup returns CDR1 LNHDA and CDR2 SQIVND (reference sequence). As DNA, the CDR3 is TGTGCCAGTAGTGTCCCGGGGAGGGAGGAAGCCTATGGCTACACCTTC. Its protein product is CASSVPGREEAYGYTF.

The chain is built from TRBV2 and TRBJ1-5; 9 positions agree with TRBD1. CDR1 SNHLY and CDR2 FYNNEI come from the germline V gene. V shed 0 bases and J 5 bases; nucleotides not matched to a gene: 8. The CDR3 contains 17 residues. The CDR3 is CASSEARGQGSDQPQHF. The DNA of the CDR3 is TGTGCCAGCAGTGAAGCAAGGGGACAGGGCTCGGATCAGCCCCAGCATTTT. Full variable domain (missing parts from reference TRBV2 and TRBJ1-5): EPEVTQTPSHQVTQMGQEVILRCVPISNHLYFYWYRQILGQKVEFLVSFYNNEISEKSEIFDDQFSVERPDGSNFTLKIRSTKLEDSAMYFCASSEARGQGSDQPQHFGDGTRLSIL.

CDR3 amino acids: CASSLEGTPNYGYTF. The DNA of the CDR3 is TGTGCCAGCAGCTTGGAAGGGACACCTAACTATGGCTACACCTTC. This chain connects TRBV5-5 to TRBJ1-2; tentative D call: TRBD1 (6 bases). The ends were cut back, 0 bases at V and 0 bases at J, with 9 bases in the middle. Germline V gene data show CDR1 as SGHKS and CDR2 as YYEKEE (reference sequence). The CDR3 loop spans 15 amino acids.

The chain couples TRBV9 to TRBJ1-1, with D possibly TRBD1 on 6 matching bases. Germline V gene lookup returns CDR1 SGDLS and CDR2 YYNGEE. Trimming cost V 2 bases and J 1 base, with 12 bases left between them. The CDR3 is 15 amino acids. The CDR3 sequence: CASSVWAGANTEAFF. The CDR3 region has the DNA TGTGCCAGCAGCGTTTGGGCAGGGGCGAACACTGAAGCTTTCTTT.

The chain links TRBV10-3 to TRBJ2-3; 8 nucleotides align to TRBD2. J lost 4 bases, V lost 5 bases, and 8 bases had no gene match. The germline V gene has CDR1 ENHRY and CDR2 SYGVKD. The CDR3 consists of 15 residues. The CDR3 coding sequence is TGTGCCATCAGTCGTCGGGGGGGGCCATCAGATACGCAGTATTTT. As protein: CAISRRGGPSDTQYF.

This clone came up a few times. CDR3 sequence (DNA): TGTGCCAGCAGCCCCCGACAGTTTGGCTCTGGAAACACCATATATTTT. Its translation: CASSPRQFGSGNTIYF. The gene calls are TRBV7-2 and TRBJ1-3; maybe TRBD1 (5 bases). This CDR3 region has 16 residues. The ends were cut back, 5 bases at V and 0 bases at J, with 14 bases in the middle. Germline CDR1 and CDR2: SGHTA and FQGNSA. Full variable domain (outside the CDR3, taken from reference TRBV7-2 and TRBJ1-3): GAGVSQSPSNKVTEKGKDVELRCDPISGHTALYWYRQSLGQGLEFLIYFQGNSAPDKSGLPSDRFSAERTGGSVSTLTIQRTQQEDSAVYLCASSPRQFGSGNTIYFGEGSWLTVV.

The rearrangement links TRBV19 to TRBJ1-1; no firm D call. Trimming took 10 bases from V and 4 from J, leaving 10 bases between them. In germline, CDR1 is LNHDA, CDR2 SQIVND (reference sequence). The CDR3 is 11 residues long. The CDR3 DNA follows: TGTGCCACCCGAGGGTTCACTGAAGCTTTCTTT. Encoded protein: CATRGFTEAFF.